One sample yielded the 5 T cell receptor beta chains listed below, sequenced in a study of blood T cells in healthy people across ages. The use of a sample-barcoded 5' primer and a J-beta primer mix characterized a second PCR of roughly 6 to 11 cycles. TCRdb redid the calling of the 5' RACE reads with MiXCR, one entry per CDR3 protein. The profile covers roughly 1.7 million distinct CDR3 sequences, with almost 35% appearing a single time and roughly 10% taken by the ten largest. The sequenced sample consisted of blood. These receptors all stem from a woman aged 30 to 39 in good health.

This clonotype was seen a few times. The V call is TRBV20-1, the J call TRBJ1-2, with 7 bases identical to TRBD1. V shed 2 bases, J shed 8 bases, and the junction held 8 bases outside the gene matches. CDR1 and CDR2 (germline): DFQATT, SNEGSKA (reference sequence). CDR3 length: 13 amino acids. CDR3 in amino acids: CSARPTGEGGYTF. In nucleotides, the CDR3 is TGCAGTGCTAGACCCACAGGGGAGGGGGGCTACACCTTC.

J is TRBJ2-3 and V is TRBV30; 9 bases line up with TRBD2. The V segment lost 2 bases and the J segment 6 bases; nucleotides outside the gene matches: 9. This CDR3 spans 15 amino acids. Germline CDR1 and CDR2: GTSNPN and SVGIG (reference sequence). This chain's CDR3 is CAWSPLAGYTDTQYF. CDR3 nucleotide sequence: TGTGCCTGGAGTCCCCTAGCGGGATACACGGATACGCAGTATTTT.

V is TRBV2 and J is TRBJ2-1; D not certain. Between the trimmed V and J ends, which lost 2 bases and 2 bases, there was a span of 7 bases. The CDR3 sequence is 14 residues long. Looked up from germline, CDR1 is SNHLY and CDR2 is FYNNEI. CDR3 residues: CASSELGTYNEQFF. The CDR3 DNA sequence: TGTGCCAGCAGTGAATTGGGAACCTACAATGAGCAGTTCTTC.

This clonotype was detected only a few times. V and J are TRBV5-1 and TRBJ2-1; D unclear. V was trimmed by 4 bases and J by 4 bases, leaving 15 bases between them. CDR3 length: 15 residues. CDR1 is SGHRS and CDR2 is YFSETQ in the germline V gene. For the CDR3, the DNA is TGCGCCAGCAGCCCCGACGGGTCCGGGTACAATGAGCAGTTCTTC. It translates to CASSPDGSGYNEQFF.

The chain combines TRBV4-1 with TRBJ1-5; a weak D match, TRBD1 (6 bases). This CDR3 region has 14 residues. CDR1 MGHRA and CDR2 YSYEKL come from the germline V gene. V lost 6 bases, J lost 3 bases, and 12 bases lay in between. CDR3 nucleotides: TGCGCCAGCAGTCCCCAGGGGCCCAATCAGCCCCAGCATTTT. This translates into CASSPQGPNQPQHF.